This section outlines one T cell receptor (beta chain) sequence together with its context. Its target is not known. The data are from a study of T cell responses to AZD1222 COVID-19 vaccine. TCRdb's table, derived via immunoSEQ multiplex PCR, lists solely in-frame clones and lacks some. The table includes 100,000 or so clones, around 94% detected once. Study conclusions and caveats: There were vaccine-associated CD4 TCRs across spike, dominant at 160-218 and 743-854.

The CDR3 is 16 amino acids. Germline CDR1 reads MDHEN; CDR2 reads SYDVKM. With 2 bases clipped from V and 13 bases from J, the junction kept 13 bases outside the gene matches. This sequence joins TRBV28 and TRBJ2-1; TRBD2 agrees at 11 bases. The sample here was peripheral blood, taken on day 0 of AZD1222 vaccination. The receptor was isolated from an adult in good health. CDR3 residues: CASSLAVGTSGSQQFF. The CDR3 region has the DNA TGTGCCAGCAGTTTAGCCGTTGGTACTAGCGGGAGCCAACAGTTCTTC.